This entry is about one TCR beta chain. What it recognizes is unknown. The record originates from a study of beta chain features in type 1 diabetes. Sequencing targeted expressed TCRB transcripts, as all isolated RNA had been reverse transcribed. TCRdb keeps only in-frame clones here, not all; method: immunoSEQ multiplex PCR. Found here are almost 350,000 clones, about 20% of them singletons; the top ten hold around 0.044%. The authors sorted CD4+ naive, central memory, regulatory and stem cell-like memory cells via CD45RO/CCR7/CD25/CD127/CD95/CD27. Findings and caveats of the study: In every one of the four CD4+ subsets, TCRB CDR3s were moderately but significantly shorter in Type 1 diabetes patients.

This CDR3 has 17 residues. Trimming removed 0 bases at V and 0 bases at J, with 12 bases between. The germline V gene encodes CDR1 MGHRA and CDR2 YSYEKL. V usage is TRBV4-1 and J usage is TRBJ2-4; perhaps TRBD2 as D (6 bases). Sequenced sample: naive CD4+ T cells from blood. The receptor comes from a woman between 18 and 29 years old in good health. CDR3 coding DNA: TGCGCCAGCAGCCAAGATCGGGGGTTAAAAGCCAAAAACATTCAGTACTTC. Protein: CASSQDRGLKAKNIQYF.